A single sample is the source of the 6 T cell receptor beta chains below, sequenced in a study of OX40 agonist ivuxolimab in advanced cancers. The table came from immunoSEQ multiplex PCR; TCRdb's copy has only in-frame clones and leaves some out. The sample consists of some 16,000 clones, approximately 77% of them appearing once. The input for sequencing was CD4+ or CD8+ T cells sorted from blood, taken in a trial of the OX40 agonist ivuxolimab. The receptor source for this set is an adult with an advanced solid tumor such as melanoma, head and neck, liver or kidney cancer.

The genes are TRBV6-6 and TRBJ2-7; TRBD1 aligns across 7 bases. In germline, CDR1 is MNHNY, CDR2 SVGAGI (reference sequence). V trimming: 7 bases; J trimming: 2 bases; junction bases outside the gene matches: 11. The CDR3 length is 15 residues. CDR3 in DNA: TGTGCCAGCACTCAAACACAGGGGATGACCTACGAGCAGTACTTC. It codes for CASTQTQGMTYEQYF.

The chain has TRBV4-3 and TRBJ2-7; tentatively, D is TRBD1 (5 bases). The germline gives CDR1 LGHNA, CDR2 YSLEER. This CDR3 spans 15 amino acids. V was pared by 0 bases and J by 4 bases, with 13 bases between. This CDR3 is CASSQDPGRAYEQYF. The CDR3 coding sequence is TGCGCCAGCAGCCAAGATCCGGGCAGGGCATACGAGCAGTACTTC.

This clone was counted between two and nine times. The sample carries other DNA sequences with the same CDR3. The rearrangement uses TRBV27 and TRBJ1-4, with D uncertain. The V gene lost 1 base and the J gene lost 5 bases, with 5 bases spanning the gap. Germline loops: CDR1 MNHEY, CDR2 SMNVEV (reference sequence). This CDR3 is built from 13 residues. CDR3 in DNA: TGTGCCAGCAGTTTATGGCCAAATGAAAAACTGTTTTTT. Translation: CASSLWPNEKLFF.

This clone was counted only a few times. V and J are TRBV4-1 and TRBJ1-1; 7 bases agree with TRBD1. V lost 4 bases, J lost 4 bases, and 3 bases stayed unmatched. Germline values: CDR1 MGHRA, CDR2 YSYEKL. The CDR3 covers 13 residues. CDR3 in amino acids: CASSRQGGTEAFF. The DNA for the CDR3 is TGCGCCAGCAGCCGACAGGGAGGCACTGAAGCTTTCTTT.

V gene TRBV5-4 combines with J gene TRBJ2-7; 7 bases are a match to TRBD1. This CDR3 region has 15 residues. Germline loops: CDR1 SGHNT, CDR2 YYREEE (reference sequence). V lost 0 bases, J lost 6 bases, and 9 bases stayed unmatched. DNA of the CDR3: TGTGCCAGCAGCTTGGAGTGGACAGGACGCGGCGAGCAGTACTTC. It yields the protein CASSLEWTGRGEQYF.

This clone came up a few times. The chain uses TRBV7-2 and TRBJ2-6, with TRBD1 as a possible D gene (6 bases). The CDR3 totals 18 residues. Germline V gene data show CDR1 as SGHTA and CDR2 as FQGNSA. Trimming left V 1 base short and J 2 bases short, with 15 bases between. The CDR3 loop is CASSLVAGAPAGANVLTF. CDR3 bases: TGTGCCAGCAGCTTAGTAGCAGGGGCCCCAGCTGGGGCCAACGTCCTGACTTTC.